The 25 T cell receptor beta chains below were found in one sample sequenced in a study of metastatic and nonmetastatic thyroid tumors. Using MiXCR, TCRdb reanalyzed the PCR reads. The sample includes around 7,500 clones, 35% to 40% seen only once; the top ten take 40%. Thyroid surgery was performed in patients who had received no treatment beforehand. Sequencing used tumor tissue. These receptors originate from a female donor with papillary thyroid cancer or a benign thyroid nodule (not recorded which). Some clones in this sample may be carry-over from other donors' samples.

The chain uses TRBV7-8 and TRBJ2-5; 11 positions match TRBD2. V shed 3 bases, J shed 5 bases, and the junction held 8 bases outside the gene matches. CDR1 SGHVS and CDR2 FQNEAQ come from the germline V gene. This CDR3 is built from 16 residues. CDR3 amino acids: CASSFTSGSFGETQYF. The DNA for the CDR3 is TGTGCCAGCAGCTTCACTAGCGGGAGTTTTGGGGAGACCCAGTACTTC.

The V call is TRBV11-3, the J call TRBJ2-1, with 9 bases matching TRBD2. Losses at the gene ends were 2 bases for V and 8 bases for J; bases not matched to a gene: 4. Germline loops: CDR1 SGHNT, CDR2 YENEEA. This CDR3 is 14 amino acids long. The CDR3, as DNA: TGTGCCAGCAGCTTACGCCTAGCGGGATATGAGCAGTTCTTC. Its protein is CASSLRLAGYEQFF.

This clone appeared a few times. This chain joins TRBV20-1 and TRBJ2-7; 9 nucleotides match TRBD2. Trimming removed 2 bases from V and 1 base from J; junction bases left unmatched: 3. Germline CDR1 DFQATT, CDR2 SNEGSKA (reference sequence). The CDR3 totals 14 residues. The CDR3 sequence: CSARLAGISYEQYF. DNA for the CDR3: TGCAGTGCTAGACTAGCGGGGATATCCTACGAGCAGTACTTC.

The chain uses TRBV4-1 and TRBJ1-5; D is undetermined. Trimming took off 8 bases at V and 4 bases at J, with 15 bases between the two ends. The CDR3 is made up of 14 amino acids. Germline CDR1 and CDR2: MGHRA and YSYEKL. CDR3 nucleotide sequence: TGCGCCAGCGCCCGGGGATCCCGTAATCAGCCCCAGCATTTT. Protein: CASARGSRNQPQHF.

In this sample, this clone is medium-sized. V gene TRBV28 combines with J gene TRBJ1-3; D gene uncertain. The V and J ends lost 3 bases and 4 bases respectively, with 13 bases between them. Per the germline V gene, CDR1 is MDHEN and CDR2 is SYDVKM. The CDR3 has 15 residues. CDR3 sequence reads: CASSFRSSGGNTIYF. As DNA, the CDR3 is TGTGCCAGCAGTTTTCGCTCCTCGGGGGGAAACACCATATATTTT.

The chain recombines TRBV28 with TRBJ1-1, with 7 nucleotides matching TRBD1. The CDR3 length is 20 residues. V lost 2 bases to trimming and J lost 0 bases; unmatched junction nucleotides: 18. Germline V CDR1 and CDR2: MDHEN, SYDVKM. The CDR3 reads CASSLSSAWDSYYMNTEAFF. The CDR3 DNA reads as TGTGCCAGCAGTTTAAGCTCTGCGTGGGACAGTTATTATATGAACACTGAAGCTTTCTTT.

This clone was counted a few times. DNA for the CDR3: TGCAGTGCTAGCGACGGGGGAGGCTACAATGAGCAGTTCTTC. This sequence encodes CSASDGGGYNEQFF. The chain couples TRBV20-1 to TRBJ2-1, with TRBD2 as a possible D gene (6 bases). Trimming took 3 bases from V and 3 from J, leaving 12 bases between them. The CDR3 totals 14 residues. The germline V gene encodes CDR1 DFQATT and CDR2 SNEGSKA (reference sequence).

The chain couples TRBV7-2 to TRBJ1-2; 12 bases line up with TRBD1. J gave up 4 bases and V 5 bases, and 5 bases lay outside the gene matches. CDR3 length: 15 residues. The germline V gene encodes CDR1 SGHTA and CDR2 FQGNSA. CDR3: CASSRGTGGLYGYTF. In DNA form, the CDR3 reads TGTGCCAGCAGCCGCGGGACAGGGGGCCTCTATGGCTACACCTTC.

About this clone itself: Germline is not matched at one junction end, which may reflect a read error. The CDR3 DNA is TGTGCTAGCAGCTTATGGACCCTAGCGTGGCAAGAGACCCAGTACTTC. It encodes CASSLWTLAWQETQYF. The rearrangement uses TRBV7-7 and TRBJ2-5; D is possibly TRBD2 (6 bases). This CDR3 contains 16 residues. CDR1 SSHAT and CDR2 FNYEAQ come from the germline V gene (reference sequence).

CDR3 nucleotide sequence: TGTGCCAGCAGGTACGGGACCCCAAATCCCTACGAGCAGTACTTC. It translates to CASRYGTPNPYEQYF. V and J are TRBV28 and TRBJ2-7; D is tentatively TRBD1 or TRBD2 (5 bases each). Trimming took off 6 bases at V and 2 bases at J, with 17 bases between the two ends. The germline gives CDR1 MDHEN, CDR2 SYDVKM. The CDR3 contains 15 residues.

The V call is TRBV6-4, the J call TRBJ2-3; D is uncertain. In germline, CDR1 is MRHNA, CDR2 SNTAGT. This CDR3 is built from 15 residues. The V end lost 2 bases, the J end lost 1 base, and 10 bases lay between the germline ends. CDR3 loop: CASSDVLGGTDTQYF. The CDR3 coding sequence is TGTGCCAGCAGTGACGTCTTAGGCGGCACAGATACGCAGTATTTT.

This chain uses TRBV30 with TRBJ2-7; the D gene is possibly TRBD1 (5 bases). Germline V gives CDR1 GTSNPN, CDR2 SVGIG (reference sequence). The V gene lost 7 bases and the J gene lost 4 bases, with 11 bases spanning the gap. This CDR3 comprises 11 residues. As DNA, the CDR3 is TGTGCCTTACAGGTGTTGTACGAGCAGTACTTC. It is translated as CALQVLYEQYF. The full variable domain, its missing parts supplied by reference TRBV30 and TRBJ2-7, is SQTIHQWPATLVQPVGSPLSLECTVEGTSNPNLYWYRQAAGRGLQLLFYSVGIGQISSEVPQNLSASRPQDRQFILSSKKLLLSDSGFYLCALQVLYEQYFGPGTRLTVT.

This clone was counted a few times. This chain uses TRBV19 with TRBJ1-1, with 7 bases lining up with TRBD1. CDR1 and CDR2 from the germline V gene are LNHDA and SQIVND (reference sequence). The CDR3 spans 13 residues. V trimming: 8 bases; J trimming: 5 bases; junction bases outside the gene matches: 8. The CDR3 sequence: CASYTQGMTEAFF. The CDR3 DNA reads TGTGCCAGTTACACACAGGGGATGACTGAAGCTTTCTTT.

This clone was picked up a small number of times. CDR3 nucleotides: TGCGCCAGCAGCTTGGGGACTAGCAACGAGCAGTACTTC. The encoded protein is CASSLGTSNEQYF. This chain joins TRBV5-1 and TRBJ2-7; 8 bases are a match to TRBD2. The CDR3 covers 13 residues. V trimming: 0 bases; J trimming: 5 bases; junction bases outside the gene matches: 1. Germline-derived CDR1 and CDR2 are SGHRS and YFSETQ. The entire variable domain, with the rest obtained from reference TRBV5-1 and TRBJ2-7, is as follows: KAGVTQTPRYLIKTRGQQVTLSCSPISGHRSVSWYQQTPGQGLQFLFEYFSETQRNKGNFPGRFSGRQFSNSRSEMNVSTLELGDSALYLCASSLGTSNEQYFGPGTRLTVT.

This clone was recorded at least ten times. The chain has TRBV6-2 or TRBV6-3 and TRBJ2-2, with 8 nucleotides matching TRBD1. Germline V gene lookup returns CDR1 MNHEY and CDR2 SVGEGT. V lost 0 bases, J lost 0 bases, and 6 bases stayed unmatched. The CDR3 has 18 amino acids. CDR3 region: CASSYSLGQGTNTGELFF. CDR3 coding DNA: TGTGCCAGCAGTTACTCCCTAGGACAGGGAACGAACACCGGGGAGCTGTTTTTT.

The V gene is TRBV2, the J gene TRBJ1-5; weak D call: TRBD1 (5 bases). V lost 2 bases to trimming and J lost 2 bases, with 10 bases between them. CDR3 length: 15 residues. The germline CDR1 and CDR2 sequences are SNHLY and FYNNEI. CDR3 protein: CASSEWGSGNQPQHF. The CDR3 DNA sequence: TGTGCCAGCAGTGAATGGGGGTCTGGCAATCAGCCCCAGCATTTT.

The sample holds a few counts of this clone. The genes are TRBV19 and TRBJ2-1; D is uncertain. Germline lookup yields CDR1 LNHDA and CDR2 SQIVND (reference sequence). Between the trimmed V and J ends, which lost 4 bases and 3 bases, there was a span of 4 bases. CDR3 size: 12 residues. CDR3 sequence: CASSRGYNEQFF. CDR3 nucleotides: TGTGCCAGTAGTAGGGGCTACAATGAGCAGTTCTTC. The complete variable domain, with remaining parts taken from reference TRBV19 and TRBJ2-1, reads DGGITQSPKYLFRKEGQNVTLSCEQNLNHDAMYWYRQDPGQGLRLIYYSQIVNDFQKGDIAEGYSVSREKKESFPLTVTSAQKNPTAFYLCASSRGYNEQFFGPGTRLTVL.

V and J are TRBV12-3 or TRBV12-4 and TRBJ2-1; D uncertain. V shed 0 bases and J shed 10 bases, with 10 bases lying between them. This CDR3 comprises 13 residues. The CDR3 DNA follows: TGTGCCAGCAGTTTAGCCGAGACTTCGGAGCAGTTCTTC. Residues: CASSLAETSEQFF.

The chain couples TRBV20-1 to TRBJ2-1; TRBD2 agrees at 8 bases. The V segment lost 3 bases and the J segment 9 bases; nucleotides outside the gene matches: 7. The CDR3 length is 13 residues. Per the germline V gene, CDR1 is DFQATT and CDR2 is SNEGSKA (reference sequence). DNA for the CDR3: TGCAGTGCTAGCGGGAGGGCCAGCGGTGAGCAGTTCTTC. Translated: CSASGRASGEQFF.

The V gene is TRBV7-2, the J gene TRBJ2-7; TRBD1 is a possible D gene (6 bases). The germline CDR1 and CDR2 sequences are SGHTA and FQGNSA. The CDR3 runs 13 residues. V was cut by 5 bases and J by 2 bases, with 10 bases left in between. The CDR3 reads CASSPRTAYEQYF. The CDR3 DNA is TGTGCCAGCAGCCCCCGGACAGCCTACGAGCAGTACTTC.

Of note for this clone: The junction departs from the called germline gene at one end, perhaps through a read error. The chain has TRBV14 and TRBJ2-2; D is possibly TRBD2 (6 bases). CDR3 length: 22 amino acids. Germline V CDR1 and CDR2: SGHDN, FVKESK. The CDR3 nucleotides read TGTGCCAGCAGCCCCCGCCCCGCTAGTGGACTTTGGTGGAGTAGCGGAAACCGGGGAGCTGTTTTT. This gives the protein CASSPRPASGLWWSSGNRGAVF.

This chain uses TRBV30 with TRBJ2-7; D not certain. CDR3 length equals 14 residues. From germline, CDR1 is GTSNPN and CDR2 SVGIG (reference sequence). V was shortened by 0 bases and J by 6 bases, with 15 bases between the two germline ends. For the CDR3, the DNA is TGTGCCTGGAGTGTTGACCTAAGTGTTTCCGAGCAGTACTTC. It is translated as CAWSVDLSVSEQYF. The whole variable domain, remainder taken from reference TRBV30 and TRBJ2-7, is SQTIHQWPATLVQPVGSPLSLECTVEGTSNPNLYWYRQAAGRGLQLLFYSVGIGQISSEVPQNLSASRPQDRQFILSSKKLLLSDSGFYLCAWSVDLSVSEQYFGPGTRLTVT.

This chain joins TRBV20-1 and TRBJ2-1; 10 bases fit TRBD1. The J segment lost 4 bases and the V segment lost 6 bases, leaving 6 bases of the junction unmatched. Looked up from germline, CDR1 is DFQATT and CDR2 is SNEGSKA (reference sequence). This CDR3 is built from 14 residues. The chain's CDR3 is CSAMGQGNYNEQFF. CDR3 in DNA: TGCAGTGCAATGGGACAGGGGAATTACAATGAGCAGTTCTTC.

The gene calls are TRBV5-1 and TRBJ1-1; possible D gene TRBD1, 6 bases. This CDR3 has 13 amino acids. The germline V gene has CDR1 SGHRS and CDR2 YFSETQ. V was trimmed by 5 bases and J by 2 bases, leaving 10 bases between them. The CDR3 region is CASRQGYNTEAFF. The CDR3 DNA follows: TGCGCCAGCAGGCAGGGGTATAACACTGAAGCTTTCTTT.

V gene TRBV30 combines with J gene TRBJ2-1; tentatively, D is TRBD1 or TRBD2 (6 bases each). V lost 6 bases to trimming and J lost 4 bases, with 19 bases between them. The CDR3 contains 15 residues. Germline V lookup: CDR1 GTSNPN, CDR2 SVGIG (reference sequence). CDR3 amino acids: CACTTGAGVYNEQFF. The CDR3 bases are TGTGCCTGTACTACGGGGGCAGGAGTTTACAATGAGCAGTTCTTC.